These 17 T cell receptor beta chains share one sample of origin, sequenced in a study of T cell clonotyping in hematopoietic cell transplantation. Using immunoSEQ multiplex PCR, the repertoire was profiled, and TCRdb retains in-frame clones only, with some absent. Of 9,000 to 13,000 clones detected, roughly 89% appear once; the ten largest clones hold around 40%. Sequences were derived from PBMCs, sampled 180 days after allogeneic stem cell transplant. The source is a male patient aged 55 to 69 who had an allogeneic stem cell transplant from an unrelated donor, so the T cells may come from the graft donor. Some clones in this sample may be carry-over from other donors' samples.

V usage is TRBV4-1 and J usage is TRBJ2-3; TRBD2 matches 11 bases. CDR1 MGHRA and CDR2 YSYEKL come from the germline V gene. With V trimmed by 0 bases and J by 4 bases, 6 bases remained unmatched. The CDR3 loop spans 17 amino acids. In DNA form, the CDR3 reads TGCGCCAGCAGCCAAGATTTCGTAGCGGGGGGGCCAGATACGCAGTATTTT. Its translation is CASSQDFVAGGPDTQYF.

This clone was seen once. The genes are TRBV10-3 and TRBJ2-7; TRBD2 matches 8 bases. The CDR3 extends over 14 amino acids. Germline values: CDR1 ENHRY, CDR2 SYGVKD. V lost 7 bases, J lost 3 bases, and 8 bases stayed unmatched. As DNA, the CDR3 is TGTGCCATCACCGCCGGGACTAGTAGCTACGAGCAGTACTTC. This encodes CAITAGTSSYEQYF.

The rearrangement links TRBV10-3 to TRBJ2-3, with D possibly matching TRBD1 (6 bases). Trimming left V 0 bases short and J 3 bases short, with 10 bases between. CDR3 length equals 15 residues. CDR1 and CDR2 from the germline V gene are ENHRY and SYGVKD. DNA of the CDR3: TGTGCCATCAGTGAGTCGACGCAGGGGACAGATACGCAGTATTTT. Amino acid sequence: CAISESTQGTDTQYF.

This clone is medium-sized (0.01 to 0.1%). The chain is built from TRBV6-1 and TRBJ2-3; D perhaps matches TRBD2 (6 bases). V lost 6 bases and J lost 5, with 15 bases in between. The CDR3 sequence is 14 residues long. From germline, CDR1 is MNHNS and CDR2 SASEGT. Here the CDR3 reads CASRLSGSGDTQYF. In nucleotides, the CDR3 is TGTGCCAGCAGACTGTCTGGTAGCGGAGATACGCAGTATTTT.

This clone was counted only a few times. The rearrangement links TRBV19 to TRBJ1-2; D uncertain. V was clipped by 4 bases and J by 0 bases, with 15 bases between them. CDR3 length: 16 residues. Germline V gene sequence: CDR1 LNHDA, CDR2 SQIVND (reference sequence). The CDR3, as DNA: TGTGCCAGTAGTAATATTATGGAAATAACTAACTATGGCTACACCTTC. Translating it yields CASSNIMEITNYGYTF.

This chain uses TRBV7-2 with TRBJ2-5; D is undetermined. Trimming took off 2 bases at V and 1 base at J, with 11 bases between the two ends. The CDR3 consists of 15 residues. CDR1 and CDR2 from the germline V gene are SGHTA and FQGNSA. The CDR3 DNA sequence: TGTGCCAGCAGCTTAATCGGGTATAGCCAAGAGACCCAGTACTTC. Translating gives CASSLIGYSQETQYF.

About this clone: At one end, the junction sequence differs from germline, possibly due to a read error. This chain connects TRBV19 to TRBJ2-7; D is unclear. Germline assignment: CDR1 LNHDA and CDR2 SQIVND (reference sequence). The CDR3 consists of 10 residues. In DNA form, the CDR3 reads TGTGCCAGTAGTATGCCCGCAAACTTCTTC. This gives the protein CASSMPANFF.

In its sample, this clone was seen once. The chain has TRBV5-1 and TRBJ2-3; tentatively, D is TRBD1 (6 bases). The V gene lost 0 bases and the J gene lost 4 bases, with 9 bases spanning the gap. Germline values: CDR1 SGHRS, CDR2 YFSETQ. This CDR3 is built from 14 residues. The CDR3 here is CASSLDTGPDTQYF. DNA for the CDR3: TGCGCCAGCAGCTTGGATACAGGGCCAGATACGCAGTATTTT.

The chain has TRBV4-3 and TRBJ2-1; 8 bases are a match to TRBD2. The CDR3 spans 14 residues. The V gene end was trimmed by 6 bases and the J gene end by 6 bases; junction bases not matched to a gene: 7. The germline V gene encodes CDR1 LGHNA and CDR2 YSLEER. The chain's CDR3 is CASSIIAGPNEQFF. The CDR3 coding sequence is TGCGCCAGCAGTATAATAGCGGGGCCCAATGAGCAGTTCTTC.

CDR3 in DNA: TGTGCCAGCAGCCGCGTGGGGGAAAAACTGTTTTTT. Amino acids: CASSRVGEKLFF. This chain joins TRBV5-8 and TRBJ1-4; D gene uncertain. The CDR3 length is 12 residues. Per the germline V gene, CDR1 is SGHTS and CDR2 is YDEGEE. V lost 4 bases and J lost 8, with 9 bases in between.

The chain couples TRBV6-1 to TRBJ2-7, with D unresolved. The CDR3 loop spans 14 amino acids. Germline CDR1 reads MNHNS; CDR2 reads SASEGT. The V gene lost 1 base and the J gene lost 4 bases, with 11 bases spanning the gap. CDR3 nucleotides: TGTGCCAGCAGTGAAGGGCCGCTCGTTTACGAGCAGTACTTC. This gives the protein CASSEGPLVYEQYF.

The CDR3 sequence: CASSLDRGFNPGELFF. CDR3 DNA: TGTGCCAGCAGCTTAGACAGGGGGTTTAACCCCGGGGAGCTGTTTTTT. The chain links TRBV11-2 to TRBJ2-2; 7 positions agree with TRBD1. Trimming took 0 bases from V and 6 from J; bases not matched to a gene: 7. CDR3 length: 16 amino acids. In germline, CDR1 is SGHAT, CDR2 FQNNGV. Full variable domain (remainder filled in from reference TRBV11-2 and TRBJ2-2): EAGVAQSPRYKIIEKRQSVAFWCNPISGHATLYWYQQILGQGPKLLIQFQNNGVVDDSQLPKDRFSAERLKGVDSTLKIQPAKLEDSAVYLCASSLDRGFNPGELFFGEGSRLTVL.

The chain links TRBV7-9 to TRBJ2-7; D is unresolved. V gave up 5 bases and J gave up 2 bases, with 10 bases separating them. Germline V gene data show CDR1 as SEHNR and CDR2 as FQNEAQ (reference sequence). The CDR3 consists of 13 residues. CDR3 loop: CASSDTMTYEQYF. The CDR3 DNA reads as TGTGCCAGCAGCGATACAATGACCTACGAGCAGTACTTC. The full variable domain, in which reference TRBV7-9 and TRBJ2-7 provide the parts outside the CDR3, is DTGVSQNPRHKITKRGQNVTFRCDPISEHNRLYWYRQTLGQGPEFLTYFQNEAQLEKSRLLSDRFSAERPKGSFSTLEIQRTEQGDSAMYLCASSDTMTYEQYFGPGTRLTVT.

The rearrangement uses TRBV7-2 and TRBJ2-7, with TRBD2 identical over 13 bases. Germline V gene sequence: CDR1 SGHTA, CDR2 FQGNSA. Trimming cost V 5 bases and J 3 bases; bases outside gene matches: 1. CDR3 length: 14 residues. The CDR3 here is CASSRTSGGYEQYF. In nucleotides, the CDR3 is TGTGCCAGCAGCCGGACTAGCGGGGGCTACGAGCAGTACTTC. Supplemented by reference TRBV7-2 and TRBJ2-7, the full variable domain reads GAGVSQSPSNKVTEKGKDVELRCDPISGHTALYWYRQSLGQGLEFLIYFQGNSAPDKSGLPSDRFSAERTGGSVSTLTIQRTQQEDSAVYLCASSRTSGGYEQYFGPGTRLTVT.

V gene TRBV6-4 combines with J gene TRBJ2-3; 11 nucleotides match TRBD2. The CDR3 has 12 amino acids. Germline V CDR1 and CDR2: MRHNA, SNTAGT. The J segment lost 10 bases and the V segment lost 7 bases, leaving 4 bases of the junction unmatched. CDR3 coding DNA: TGTGCCAGCAATCTAGCGGGGGGACCGCAGTATTTT. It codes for CASNLAGGPQYF.

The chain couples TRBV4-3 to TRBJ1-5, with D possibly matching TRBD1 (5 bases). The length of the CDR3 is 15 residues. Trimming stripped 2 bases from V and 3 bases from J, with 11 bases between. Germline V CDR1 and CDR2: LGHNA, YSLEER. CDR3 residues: CASSQTGGDNQPQHF. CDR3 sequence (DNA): TGCGCCAGCAGCCAAACCGGGGGGGACAATCAGCCCCAGCATTTT.

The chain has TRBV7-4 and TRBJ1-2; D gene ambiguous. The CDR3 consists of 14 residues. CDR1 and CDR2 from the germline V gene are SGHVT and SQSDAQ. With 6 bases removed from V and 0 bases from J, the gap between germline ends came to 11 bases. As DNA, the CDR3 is TGTGCCAGCAGTTTAAAACCGGCTAACTATGGCTACACCTTC. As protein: CASSLKPANYGYTF.